This T cell receptor (beta chain) was sequenced during a study of regulatory T cells in long-lasting Graves disease. As for the study in general: Graves' patients with a new diagnosis had received antithyroid drugs under 3 months. Study-wide results and caveats: Persistent cases favored TRBV28, TRBJ1-2 and TRBJ2-5.

Time point of the sample: newly diagnosed GD, antithyroid drugs for less than 3 months. Making the TCR library involved RNA that had been extracted from PBMCs. The diagnosis of Graves' disease used American Thyroid Association guidelines. EDTA tubes held roughly 9.2 milliliters of peripheral blood from each patient. Construction of TCR beta libraries relied on iRepertoire HTBI primers and on Arm-PCR targeting CDR3 regions. From the multiplex PCR reads, TCRdb called clonotypes with MiXCR, one entry per CDR3 protein. The sample lists approximately 230,000 distinct CDR3 sequences; around 20% were seen once. This clonotype showed up many times. The antigen remains unidentified. The CDR3 runs to 15 residues. V was trimmed by 3 bases and J by 5 bases, leaving 16 bases between them. CDR1 LGHNA and CDR2 YNFKEQ come from the germline V gene.

The starting material was peripheral blood mononuclear cells (PBMCs), obtained at new diagnosis, from a patient treated with antithyroid drugs. The sequence derives from a female donor with Graves disease. This chain uses TRBV4-2 with TRBJ2-5; D is possibly TRBD1 or TRBD2 (9 bases each). The CDR3, as DNA: TGTGCCAGCAGCCACCTAGCGGGACAGGGTGAGACCCAGTACTTC. This translates into CASSHLAGQGETQYF.